This T cell receptor beta chain derives from a study of shared clonotypes between healthy human individuals. Study summary: Per-donor plates numbered three CD4 naive, three CD4 memory, two CD8 naive and one CD8 memory.

Study results and caveats: On the whole, naive subsets had larger estimated richness than memory subsets had.

Germline-derived CDR1 and CDR2 are MNHEY and SMNVEV (reference sequence). CDR3 length equals 16 residues. Deletions cut 5 bases from V and 2 bases from J, with 13 bases between. At deep level, the assay was performed. Profiling relied on immunoSEQ multiplex PCR, and the TCRdb table lists in-frame clones only, not all of them. This table holds about 2.4 million clones, around nine tenths found once. Notes on this clone: Its antigen is still unknown.

The sequence came from a young man in good health. Sample: naive CD4+ T cells sorted from blood. As to subset: CD45RA+ positively selected. This chain connects TRBV27 to TRBJ2-6; the D gene is possibly TRBD2 (6 bases). Here the CDR3 DNA reads TGTGCCAGCAGTCCGGGACTGCCGACTGGGGCCAACGTCCTGACTTTC. Encoded protein: CASSPGLPTGANVLTF. Variable domain in full (rest from reference TRBV27 and TRBJ2-6): EAQVTQNPRYLITVTGKKLTVTCSQNMNHEYMSWYRQDPGLGLRQIYYSMNVEVTDKGDVPEGYKVSRKEKRNFPLILESPSPNQTSLYFCASSPGLPTGANVLTFGAGSRLTVL.